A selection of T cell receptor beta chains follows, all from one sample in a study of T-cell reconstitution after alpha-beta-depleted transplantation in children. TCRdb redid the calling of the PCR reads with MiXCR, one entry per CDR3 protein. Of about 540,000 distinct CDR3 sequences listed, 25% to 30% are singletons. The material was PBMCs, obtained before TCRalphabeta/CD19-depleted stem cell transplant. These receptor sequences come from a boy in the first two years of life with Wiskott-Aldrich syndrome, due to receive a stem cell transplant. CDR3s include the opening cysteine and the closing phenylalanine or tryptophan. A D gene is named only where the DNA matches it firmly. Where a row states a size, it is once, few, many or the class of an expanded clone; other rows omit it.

CDR3 protein: CASSFGDRGGEQYF; CDR3 DNA: TGTGCCAGCAGCTTTGGAGACAGGGGCGGTGAGCAGTACTTC; V gene: TRBV11-2; D gene: TRBD1; CDR3 length: 14; clone size: few; J gene: TRBJ2-7
CDR3 protein: CASSLRTLTDTQYF; CDR3 DNA: TGCGCCAGCAGCCTTCGGACACTGACAGATACGCAGTATTTT; V gene: TRBV5-1; D gene: NA; CDR3 length: 14; clone size: few; J gene: TRBJ2-3
CDR3 protein: CASSSGRENLGYTF; CDR3 DNA: TGCGCCAGCAGCTCCGGACGGGAGAACCTTGGCTACACCTTC; V gene: TRBV5-1; D gene: NA; CDR3 length: 14; clone size: NA; J gene: TRBJ1-2
CDR3 protein: CASSFLSEQYF; CDR3 DNA: TGTGCCAGCAGCTTCCTCTCGGAGCAGTACTTC; V gene: TRBV5-7; D gene: NA; CDR3 length: 11; clone size: NA; J gene: TRBJ2-7
CDR3 protein: CSVNGRATDTQYF; CDR3 DNA: TGCAGCGTTAACGGCAGGGCAACAGATACGCAGTATTTT; V gene: TRBV29-1; D gene: NA; CDR3 length: 13; clone size: NA; J gene: TRBJ2-3
CDR3 protein: CASTLGGFLGELFF; CDR3 DNA: TGTGCCAGCACCCTTGGGGGGTTTTTGGGAGAGCTGTTTTTT; V gene: TRBV12-3/TRBV12-4; D gene: NA; CDR3 length: 14; clone size: NA; J gene: TRBJ2-2
CDR3 protein: CASSFSGIDEQFF; CDR3 DNA: TGTGCCAGCAGCTTTAGCGGGATAGATGAGCAGTTCTTC; V gene: TRBV11-2; D gene: TRBD2; CDR3 length: 13; clone size: few; J gene: TRBJ2-1
CDR3 protein: CASSVDPGTSGRFVTYNEQFF; CDR3 DNA: TGTGCCAGCAGCGTAGACCCAGGGACTAGCGGGAGGTTCGTAACCTACAATGAGCAGTTCTTC; V gene: TRBV9; D gene: TRBD2; CDR3 length: 21; clone size: NA; J gene: TRBJ2-1
CDR3 protein: CASSSLAAVWNEQFF; CDR3 DNA: TGTGCCAGCAGCTCTTTAGCGGCCGTTTGGAATGAGCAGTTCTTC; V gene: TRBV5-6; D gene: NA; CDR3 length: 15; clone size: few; J gene: TRBJ2-1
CDR3 protein: CASSLARDSQETQYF; CDR3 DNA: TGTGCCAGCAGCTTGGCCCGGGACAGCCAAGAGACCCAGTACTTC; V gene: TRBV5-6; D gene: TRBD1; CDR3 length: 15; clone size: NA; J gene: TRBJ2-5
CDR3 protein: CSASRRGQGGEQFF; CDR3 DNA: TGCAGTGCTAGCCGGAGAGGACAGGGCGGTGAGCAGTTCTTC; V gene: TRBV20-1; D gene: TRBD1; CDR3 length: 14; clone size: few; J gene: TRBJ2-1
CDR3 protein: CASSHGKLNTEAFF; CDR3 DNA: TGCGCCAGCAGCCACGGGAAGTTGAACACTGAAGCTTTCTTT; V gene: TRBV5-1; D gene: NA; CDR3 length: 14; clone size: NA; J gene: TRBJ1-1
CDR3 protein: CASSPDESSSNRGSPLHF; CDR3 DNA: TGTGCCAGCAGCCCCGATGAATCCTCATCAAACAGGGGCTCACCCCTCCACTTT; V gene: TRBV9; D gene: TRBD1; CDR3 length: 18; clone size: NA; J gene: TRBJ1-6
CDR3 protein: CASSRSSGSVYNEQFF; CDR3 DNA: TGTGCCAGCAGTAGATCAAGCGGGAGCGTCTACAATGAGCAGTTCTTC; V gene: TRBV27; D gene: TRBD2; CDR3 length: 16; clone size: NA; J gene: TRBJ2-1
CDR3 protein: CAIRAAGDRTDTQYF; CDR3 DNA: TGTGCCATCAGAGCAGCGGGAGACCGCACAGATACGCAGTATTTT; V gene: TRBV10-3; D gene: TRBD2; CDR3 length: 15; clone size: NA; J gene: TRBJ2-3
CDR3 protein: CASSFRPGAYNEQFF; CDR3 DNA: TGTGCCAGCAGCTTTCGGCCAGGGGCCTACAATGAGCAGTTCTTC; V gene: TRBV7-2; D gene: NA; CDR3 length: 15; clone size: few; J gene: TRBJ2-1
CDR3 protein: CASSIGSGRGETQYF; CDR3 DNA: TGTGCCAGCAGCATCGGCAGCGGGAGAGGGGAGACCCAGTACTTC; V gene: TRBV27; D gene: TRBD2; CDR3 length: 15; clone size: NA; J gene: TRBJ2-5
CDR3 protein: CASRAPGPSPYEQYF; CDR3 DNA: TGTGCCAGCAGAGCCCCGGGACCGAGTCCCTACGAGCAGTACTTC; V gene: TRBV28; D gene: NA; CDR3 length: 15; clone size: few; J gene: TRBJ2-7
CDR3 protein: CATSDPFLTGEQFF; CDR3 DNA: TGTGCCACCAGTGACCCGTTTTTGACGGGGGAGCAGTTCTTC; V gene: TRBV24-1; D gene: NA; CDR3 length: 14; clone size: NA; J gene: TRBJ2-1
CDR3 protein: CASSPPGARLSYEQYF; CDR3 DNA: TGTGCCAGCAGCCCCCCAGGTGCCAGGCTCTCCTACGAGCAGTACTTC; V gene: TRBV4-2; D gene: NA; CDR3 length: 16; clone size: few; J gene: TRBJ2-7
CDR3 protein: CSVAKRLAGDEQFF; CDR3 DNA: TGCAGCGTTGCTAAGAGACTAGCAGGCGATGAGCAGTTCTTC; V gene: TRBV29-1; D gene: TRBD2; CDR3 length: 14; clone size: few; J gene: TRBJ2-1
CDR3 protein: CASSRTAGAGEQFF; CDR3 DNA: TGTGCCAGCAGCCGGACGGCGGGAGCGGGTGAGCAGTTCTTC; V gene: TRBV6-2/TRBV6-3; D gene: TRBD2; CDR3 length: 14; clone size: few; J gene: TRBJ2-1
CDR3 protein: CASRPLEDNEQFF; CDR3 DNA: TGCGCCAGCAGACCCCTTGAGGACAATGAGCAGTTCTTC; V gene: TRBV5-1; D gene: NA; CDR3 length: 13; clone size: NA; J gene: TRBJ2-1
CDR3 protein: CAFGGQFQETQYF; CDR3 DNA: TGTGCCTTTGGGGGACAGTTCCAAGAGACCCAGTACTTC; V gene: TRBV30; D gene: TRBD1; CDR3 length: 13; clone size: NA; J gene: TRBJ2-5
CDR3 protein: CSARGTYLNTEAFF; CDR3 DNA: TGCAGTGCTAGGGGGACATACCTGAACACTGAAGCTTTCTTT; V gene: TRBV20-1; D gene: NA; CDR3 length: 14; clone size: few; J gene: TRBJ1-1
CDR3 protein: CASTLSLPFTDTQYF; CDR3 DNA: TGTGCCAGCACCCTCTCGCTCCCCTTCACAGATACGCAGTATTTT; V gene: TRBV2; D gene: NA; CDR3 length: 15; clone size: NA; J gene: TRBJ2-3
CDR3 protein: CASKTSNTEAFF; CDR3 DNA: TGCGCCAGTAAGACCTCGAACACTGAAGCTTTCTTT; V gene: TRBV5-1; D gene: NA; CDR3 length: 12; clone size: NA; J gene: TRBJ1-1
CDR3 protein: CASSLWGAVYNEQFF; CDR3 DNA: TGTGCCAGCAGTTTATGGGGGGCGGTCTACAATGAGCAGTTCTTC; V gene: TRBV28; D gene: NA; CDR3 length: 15; clone size: few; J gene: TRBJ2-1
CDR3 protein: CASSSGQFGDEQYF; CDR3 DNA: TGTGCCAGCAGCTCCGGACAGTTCGGAGACGAGCAGTACTTC; V gene: TRBV7-3; D gene: NA; CDR3 length: 14; clone size: few; J gene: TRBJ2-7
CDR3 protein: CATSRQSGSFTGELFF; CDR3 DNA: TGTGCCACCAGCAGACAGAGCGGGAGTTTCACCGGGGAGCTGTTTTTT; V gene: TRBV15; D gene: TRBD2; CDR3 length: 16; clone size: few; J gene: TRBJ2-2
CDR3 protein: CASGENNSGANVLTF; CDR3 DNA: TGCGCCAGTGGAGAAAACAACTCTGGGGCCAACGTCCTGACTTTC; V gene: TRBV5-1; D gene: NA; CDR3 length: 15; clone size: NA; J gene: TRBJ2-6
CDR3 protein: CASSFIPRTSYNEQFF; CDR3 DNA: TGTGCCAGCAGTTTTATTCCACGTACCTCCTACAATGAGCAGTTCTTC; V gene: TRBV12-3/TRBV12-4; D gene: NA; CDR3 length: 16; clone size: NA; J gene: TRBJ2-1